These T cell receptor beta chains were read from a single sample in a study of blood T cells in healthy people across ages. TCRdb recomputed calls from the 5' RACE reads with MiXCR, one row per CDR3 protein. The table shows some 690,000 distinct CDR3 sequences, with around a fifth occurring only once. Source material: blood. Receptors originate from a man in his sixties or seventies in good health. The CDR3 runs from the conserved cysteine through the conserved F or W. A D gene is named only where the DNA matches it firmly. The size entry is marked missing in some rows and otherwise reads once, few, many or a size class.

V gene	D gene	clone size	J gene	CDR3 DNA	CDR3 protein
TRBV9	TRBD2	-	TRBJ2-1	TGTGCCAGCAGCGCACGGACTAGCGGGAGCTATGAGCAGTTCTTC	CASSARTSGSYEQFF
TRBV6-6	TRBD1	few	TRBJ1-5	TGTGCCAGCAGTTACGTTCAGGGGGAGGGCAATCAGCCCCAGCATTTT	CASSYVQGEGNQPQHF
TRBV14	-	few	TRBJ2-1	TGTGCCAGCCGAGCCGGGACTCCCTCCTACAATGAGCAGTTCTTC	CASRAGTPSYNEQFF
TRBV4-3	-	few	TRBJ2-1	TGCGCCAGCAGCCAAGATCCCCTAGCTGTCAATGAGCAGTTCTTC	CASSQDPLAVNEQFF
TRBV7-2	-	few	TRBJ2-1	TGTGCCAGCAGCTTAATCAGGGAGCAGTTCTTC	CASSLIREQFF
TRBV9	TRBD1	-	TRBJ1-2	TGTGCCAGCAGCGTGGACAGGGGTCTGAGGGGCTACACCTTC	CASSVDRGLRGYTF
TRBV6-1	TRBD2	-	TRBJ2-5	TGTGCCAGCAGCCGCCCAACTAGCGGGGGGTTTGAGACCCAGTACTTC	CASSRPTSGGFETQYF
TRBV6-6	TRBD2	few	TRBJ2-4	TGTGCCAGCAGTGGGACTAGCGGCACCCTAAACATTCAGTACTTC	CASSGTSGTLNIQYF
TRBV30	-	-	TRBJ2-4	TGTGCCTGGAGTGCGGGGAACATTCAGTACTTC	CAWSAGNIQYF
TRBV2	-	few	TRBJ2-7	TGTGCCAGCAGGTTGACTAGAGGCGGCGAGCAGTACTTC	CASRLTRGGEQYF
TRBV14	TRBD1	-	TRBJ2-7	TGTGCCAGCAGCTATCGGACAGGGAGAAACGAGCAGTACTTC	CASSYRTGRNEQYF
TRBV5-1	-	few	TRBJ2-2	TGCGCCAGCAGCTTGCCATCCGGGGAGCTGTTTTTT	CASSLPSGELFF
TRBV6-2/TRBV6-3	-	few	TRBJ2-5	TGTGCCAGCAGTTACCCGCTGGGTAGAGCAGAGACCCAGTACTTT	CASSYPLGRAETQYF
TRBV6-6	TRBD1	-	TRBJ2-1	TGTGCCAGCAGTTCCCCAGGGGGCCCCTACAATGAGCAGTTCTTC	CASSSPGGPYNEQFF
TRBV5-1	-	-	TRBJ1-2	TGCGCCAGCAGCAACCGGGACGGTTTCAGTGGCTACACCTTC	CASSNRDGFSGYTF
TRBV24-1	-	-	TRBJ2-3	TGTGCCACCAGTGATTTACGACTGTCGGAAGGAACAGATACGCAGTATTTT	CATSDLRLSEGTDTQYF
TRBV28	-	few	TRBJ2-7	TGTGCCAGCAGTCCCCACAGACTTGGCAGGGAGCAGTACTTC	CASSPHRLGREQYF
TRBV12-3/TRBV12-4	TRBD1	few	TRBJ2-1	TGTGCCAGCAGTTATAAGACAGGGAGATGGGATGAGCAGTTCTTC	CASSYKTGRWDEQFF
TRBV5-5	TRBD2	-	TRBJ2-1	TGTGCCAGCAGCTCACCCGGACTAGCGGGAGTTGATGAGCAGTTCTTC	CASSSPGLAGVDEQFF
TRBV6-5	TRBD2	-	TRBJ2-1	TGTGCCAGCAGTTACTCGGGACTAGCGGGAGGTAAATCCTACAATGAGCAGTTCTTC	CASSYSGLAGGKSYNEQFF
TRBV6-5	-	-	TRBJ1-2	TGTGCCAGCAGCACGCGAGACACCTCTAACTATGGCTACACCTTC	CASSTRDTSNYGYTF
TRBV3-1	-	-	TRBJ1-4	TGTGCCAGCAGCCACGTCGGGCGAAAACTGTTTTTT	CASSHVGRKLFF